This T cell receptor beta chain appears in the sequencing data of a study of blood T cell repertoires in COVID-19. This CDR3 has 16 amino acids. V lost 5 bases and J lost 4; bases outside the gene matches: 8. Looked up from germline, CDR1 is SEHNR and CDR2 is FQNEAQ (reference sequence). The repertoire was sequenced with immunoSEQ multiplex PCR; TCRdb's copy has only in-frame clones and lacks some. The sample holds about 200,000 clones, 70% to 90% seen once. Sequenced input: peripheral blood. V usage is TRBV7-9 and J usage is TRBJ1-2; 12 bases agree with TRBD1. The sequence was obtained from a man aged 45-60 years with COVID-19, enrolled during active disease. The DNA for the CDR3 is TGTGCCAGCAGCCTGGGGACAGGGGGCGCGGTCTATGGCTACACCTTC. This translates into CASSLGTGGAVYGYTF.